These T cell receptor beta chains were read from a single sample in a study of CD8 T cells in Susac syndrome. TCRdb re-called the immunoSEQ multiplex PCR reads through MiXCR, storing one row per CDR3 protein. There are about 210,000 distinct CDR3 sequences in the sample; 94% occur only once, and approximately 0.15% lies in the top ten. The sample was CD4+ T cells from PBMCs. The receptor set was obtained from a human donor with Susac syndrome. The CDR3 runs from the conserved cysteine through the conserved F or W.

J gene: TRBJ1-2
V gene: TRBV11-2
CDR3 protein: CASSLAPGQPYGYTF

J gene: TRBJ1-1
V gene: TRBV30
CDR3 protein: CAWGTGIASNTEAFF

J gene: TRBJ2-5
V gene: TRBV5-1
CDR3 protein: CASSQSGPAETQYF

J gene: TRBJ2-1
V gene: TRBV5-4
CDR3 protein: CASSTDSNEQFF

J gene: TRBJ1-6
V gene: TRBV2
CDR3 protein: CASSLGQGRNSPLHF

J gene: TRBJ1-6
V gene: TRBV6-1
CDR3 protein: CASSRMAQGGNSPLHF

J gene: TRBJ1-6
V gene: TRBV6-2/TRBV6-3
CDR3 protein: CASSSGRNSPLHF

J gene: TRBJ2-1
V gene: TRBV20-1
CDR3 protein: CSARDPSGGAPYNEQFF

J gene: TRBJ1-1
V gene: TRBV29-1
CDR3 protein: CSVDRSGNTEAFF

J gene: TRBJ2-7
V gene: TRBV27
CDR3 protein: CASSKGQAPSLYEQYF

J gene: TRBJ1-6
V gene: TRBV7-2
CDR3 protein: CASSDRQGQNSPLHF

J gene: TRBJ1-5
V gene: TRBV3-1
CDR3 protein: CASSQVEFSQPQHF

J gene: TRBJ1-1
V gene: TRBV29-1
CDR3 protein: CSVTGSGSTEAFF

J gene: TRBJ2-7
V gene: TRBV19
CDR3 protein: CASSIRSGAYEQYF

J gene: TRBJ2-5
V gene: TRBV5-1
CDR3 protein: CASSSLLQGSETQYF

J gene: TRBJ1-2
V gene: TRBV15
CDR3 protein: CATSRATQGTYGYTF

J gene: TRBJ2-7
V gene: TRBV6-2/TRBV6-3
CDR3 protein: CASSYVTYEQYF

J gene: TRBJ1-2
V gene: TRBV19
CDR3 protein: CASSEGARGYTF

J gene: TRBJ2-2
V gene: TRBV20-1
CDR3 protein: CSARSGLPNTGELFF

J gene: TRBJ2-1
V gene: TRBV30
CDR3 protein: CAWSGGFNEQFF

J gene: TRBJ2-1
V gene: TRBV5-1
CDR3 protein: CASSVIRGNSYNEQFF

J gene: TRBJ1-1
V gene: TRBV7-9
CDR3 protein: CASSQPGTGETEAFF

J gene: TRBJ1-1
V gene: TRBV10-3
CDR3 protein: CAIRDYSGQNTEAFF

J gene: TRBJ2-7
V gene: TRBV6-2/TRBV6-3
CDR3 protein: CASSYTAGGYEQYF

J gene: TRBJ2-3
V gene: TRBV5-1
CDR3 protein: CASSHPRGVGSTDTQYF

J gene: TRBJ1-1
V gene: TRBV4-3
CDR3 protein: CASSQELANTEAFF

J gene: TRBJ1-1
V gene: TRBV29-1
CDR3 protein: CSVGWLEAFF

J gene: TRBJ1-6
V gene: TRBV15
CDR3 protein: CATSRDRGMHNSPLHF

J gene: TRBJ2-7
V gene: TRBV6-2/TRBV6-3
CDR3 protein: CASRPSHRDRANYEQYF

J gene: TRBJ1-4
V gene: TRBV20-1
CDR3 protein: CSAGAARGQREKLFF

J gene: TRBJ2-2
V gene: TRBV4-3
CDR3 protein: CASSRDSYTGELFF

J gene: TRBJ1-1
V gene: TRBV29-1
CDR3 protein: CSVEVGDQAFF

J gene: TRBJ2-7
V gene: TRBV20-1
CDR3 protein: CSARIAVPGEQYF

J gene: TRBJ2-1
V gene: TRBV19
CDR3 protein: CASSGLEHNEQFF

J gene: TRBJ1-1
V gene: TRBV5-1
CDR3 protein: CASSLATANTEAFF

J gene: TRBJ2-1
V gene: TRBV20-1
CDR3 protein: CSASSYNEQFF

J gene: TRBJ1-6
V gene: TRBV30
CDR3 protein: CAWHPGHPYSPLHF

J gene: TRBJ2-1
V gene: TRBV7-8
CDR3 protein: CASSPRGLAGGREQFF

J gene: TRBJ1-2
V gene: TRBV20-1
CDR3 protein: CSARDSKTYF

J gene: TRBJ2-5
V gene: TRBV19
CDR3 protein: CASSMKAAGTQYF

J gene: TRBJ2-7
V gene: TRBV12-3/TRBV12-4
CDR3 protein: CASSGDGLTYEQYF

J gene: TRBJ2-2
V gene: TRBV5-4
CDR3 protein: CASSFPENTGELFF

J gene: TRBJ2-3
V gene: TRBV6-1
CDR3 protein: CASSEALREGMRDTQYF

J gene: TRBJ1-1
V gene: TRBV7-2
CDR3 protein: CASSYLTGMGTEAFF

J gene: TRBJ1-2
V gene: TRBV19
CDR3 protein: CASSGQGYDGYTF

J gene: TRBJ2-5
V gene: TRBV12-3/TRBV12-4
CDR3 protein: CASSLAGLGVAQYF

J gene: TRBJ1-5
V gene: TRBV30
CDR3 protein: CAWSVAGSNQPQHF

J gene: TRBJ1-1
V gene: TRBV18
CDR3 protein: CASSPNSEGNTEAFF

J gene: TRBJ1-2
V gene: TRBV6-5
CDR3 protein: CASSYSYTGNTNYGYTF

J gene: TRBJ1-5
V gene: TRBV30
CDR3 protein: CAWENRGNQPQHF

J gene: TRBJ2-5
V gene: TRBV10-2
CDR3 protein: CASQRTSGEETQYF